This TCR beta chain was profiled in a study of T cell changes during pregnancy in multiple sclerosis. This CDR3 comprises 18 residues. CDR1 and CDR2 (germline): SGHRS, YFSETQ. V lost 2 bases to trimming and J lost 7 bases; unmatched junction nucleotides: 11. TCRdb keeps only in-frame clones here, not all; method: immunoSEQ multiplex PCR. The sample includes over 50,000 clones, 88% of them seen just once. The origin of this receptor is a female donor with multiple sclerosis, enrolled in a pregnancy study. The specimen was peripheral blood, collected in the first trimester of pregnancy. The chain carries TRBV5-1 and TRBJ2-2, with TRBD2 identical over 13 bases. CDR3 amino acids: CASSFGTSGNTGGGELFF. The CDR3 DNA sequence: TGCGCCAGCAGCTTTGGGACTAGCGGGAACACAGGAGGCGGGGAGCTGTTTTTT.